Sequencing of this T cell receptor (beta chain) was carried out in a study of T cell responses to AZD1222 COVID-19 vaccine. Study at large: Analyses pooled second doses at about 4 or about 12 weeks. Findings and limits, study-wide: Scientists sampled the repertoires only once the peak T cell response had passed. Mostly white British, mostly female donors; authors suggested clonal diversity may be underestimated. Spike as a whole was targeted by vaccine-associated CD4 TCRs, dominant at 160-218 and 743-854.

In this sample, this clone turned up once. Its cognate antigen is unknown. Assay used: immunoSEQ multiplex PCR; TCRdb lists only in-frame clones, some missing. Among 120,000 to 150,000 clones listed, 80% to 90% were seen once. V gave up 4 bases and J gave up 0 bases; unmatched junction bases: 6. The CDR3 sequence is 15 residues long. From germline, CDR1 is SGHNT and CDR2 YYREEE (reference sequence). This chain uses TRBV5-4 with TRBJ2-7; TRBD1 matches at 8 bases. This receptor was identified in an adult in good health. Sequenced material: peripheral blood, taken on day 0 of AZD1222 vaccination. The CDR3 loop reads CASSQGTGFSYEQYF. The CDR3 DNA reads TGTGCCAGCAGCCAAGGGACAGGTTTCTCCTACGAGCAGTACTTC.